This T cell receptor (beta chain) was profiled in a study of OX40 agonist ivuxolimab in advanced cancers. Study-wide context: At 0.01 to 10 mg/kg, ivuxolimab was administered intravenously to patients every 2 weeks. Study-level results: Expanded clones were, on average, more numerous in CD8+ T cells than in CD4+. Doses of 0.1 to 3.0 mg/kg were accompanied by clonal expansion of CD4+ and CD8+ blood T cells by week 6. Determination of antigen specificity was not performed for the expanded peripheral T cells.

The germline V and J ends were trimmed by 1 base and 0 bases, with 13 bases remaining between them. Germline V lookup: CDR1 MDHEN, CDR2 SYDVKM. The CDR3 is made up of 17 amino acids. On this clone: No antigen is known for it.

Here immunoSEQ multiplex PCR was the method, and the copy in TCRdb shows in-frame clones only, minus some. The data show approximately 57,000 clones, approximately 88% seen once. The V call is TRBV28, the J call TRBJ1-5; D not resolved. The sample was CD4+ or CD8+ T cells sorted from blood, taken in a trial of the OX40 agonist ivuxolimab. The sequence derives from an adult with an advanced solid tumor such as melanoma, head and neck, liver or kidney cancer. The CDR3 DNA reads as TGTGCCAGCAGTTTATCACCGGACTCGGGTAGCAATCAGCCCCAGCATTTT. It yields the protein CASSLSPDSGSNQPQHF.